This T cell receptor beta chain was captured by sequencing in a study of T cell responses to AZD1222 COVID-19 vaccine. Study information: Analyses pooled second doses at about 4 or about 12 weeks. Overall study results and limits: Repertoires in all cases were sampled only once the peak T cell response had passed.

This clone is a singleton in its sample. The antigen is not known. This table comes from immunoSEQ multiplex PCR, and its TCRdb copy is limited to in-frame clones, with some not included. The sample has about 160,000 clones; approximately 91% are singletons. This CDR3 region has 13 residues. V dropped 6 bases and J dropped 0 bases, with 8 bases sitting between them. Germline CDR1 and CDR2: WNHNN and SYGVQD (reference sequence). The chain recombines TRBV10-1 with TRBJ1-1, with a tentative D call TRBD1 (5 bases). Sequenced material: peripheral blood, taken on day 0 of AZD1222 vaccination. This TCR came from an adult in good health. This chain's CDR3 is CASSGGVNTEAFF. The CDR3, as DNA: TGCGCCAGCAGCGGGGGAGTGAACACTGAAGCTTTCTTT.